This T cell receptor beta chain comes out of a study of metastatic and nonmetastatic thyroid tumors. This clone occurred a few times. The CDR3 carries no conserved terminal phenylalanine or tryptophan, so it likely arises from a read error. Because the CDR3's place on the DNA is in doubt, the DNA is left out and the CDR3 is given as listed by TCRdb. Patients had received no treatment of any kind before thyroid surgery. The CDR3 spans 12 amino acids, including both terminal residues. CDR1 and CDR2 (germline): MNHNS, SASEGT. Using MiXCR, TCRdb re-called clones from the PCR reads. The sample lists 20,000 to 25,000 clones; around 18% were seen once.

The source is a male donor with papillary thyroid cancer or a benign thyroid nodule (not recorded which). Some clones in this sample may be carry-over from other donors' samples. Sequencing was carried out using blood. J is TRBJ2-3 and V is TRBV6-1; no DNA check was done on the table's D call, TRBD1. The CDR3 spells CASSAGNGPQWL.